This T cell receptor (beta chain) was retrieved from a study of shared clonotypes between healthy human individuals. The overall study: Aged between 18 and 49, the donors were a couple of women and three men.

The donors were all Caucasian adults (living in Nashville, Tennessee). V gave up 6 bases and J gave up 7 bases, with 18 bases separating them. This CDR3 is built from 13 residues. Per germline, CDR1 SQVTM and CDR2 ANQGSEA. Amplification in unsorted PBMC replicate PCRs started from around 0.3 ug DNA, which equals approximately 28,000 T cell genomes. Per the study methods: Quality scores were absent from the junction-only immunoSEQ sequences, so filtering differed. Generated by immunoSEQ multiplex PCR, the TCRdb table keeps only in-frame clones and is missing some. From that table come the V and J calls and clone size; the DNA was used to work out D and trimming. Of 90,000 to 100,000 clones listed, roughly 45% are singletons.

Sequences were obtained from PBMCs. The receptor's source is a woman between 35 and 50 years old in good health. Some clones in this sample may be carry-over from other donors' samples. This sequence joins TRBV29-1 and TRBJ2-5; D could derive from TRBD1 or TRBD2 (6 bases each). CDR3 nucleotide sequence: TGCAGCGTACTACTCGGGGGCCTAATGACCCAGTACTTC. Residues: CSVLLGGLMTQYF.